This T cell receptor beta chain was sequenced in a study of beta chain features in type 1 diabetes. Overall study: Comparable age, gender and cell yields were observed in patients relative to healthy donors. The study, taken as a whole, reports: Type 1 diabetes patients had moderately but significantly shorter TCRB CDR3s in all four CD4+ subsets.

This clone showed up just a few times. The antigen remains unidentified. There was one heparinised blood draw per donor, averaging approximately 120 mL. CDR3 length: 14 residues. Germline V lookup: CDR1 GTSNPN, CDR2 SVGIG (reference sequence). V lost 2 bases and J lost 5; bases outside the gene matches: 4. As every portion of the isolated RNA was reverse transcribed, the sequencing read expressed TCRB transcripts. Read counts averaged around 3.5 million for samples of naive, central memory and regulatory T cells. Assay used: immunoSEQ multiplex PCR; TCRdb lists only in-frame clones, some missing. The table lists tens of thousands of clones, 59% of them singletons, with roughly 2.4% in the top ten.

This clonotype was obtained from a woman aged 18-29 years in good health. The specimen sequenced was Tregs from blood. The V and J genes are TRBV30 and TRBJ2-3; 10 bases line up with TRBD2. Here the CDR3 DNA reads TGTGCCTGGAGTAGCGGGAGGGCCGTAGATACGCAGTATTTT. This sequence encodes CAWSSGRAVDTQYF.